This note documents a single T cell receptor beta chain sequence. What it binds is not known. Naive CD8 cells lacked CD45RO, underwent positive selection for CCR7 and left out terminally differentiated effector memory CD45RA+ cells. This entry belongs to a study of shared clonotypes between healthy human individuals. Study summary: CD4 naive cells filled three plates per donor, CD4 memory three, CD8 naive two and CD8 memory one.

Study results and caveats: Naive subsets, compared against memory subsets, generally had larger estimated richness values.

Using immunoSEQ multiplex PCR, the repertoire was profiled, and TCRdb retains in-frame clones only, with some absent. Here the sample spans hundreds of thousands of clones, around 92% being singletons. The J segment lost 8 bases and the V segment lost 10 bases, leaving 16 bases of the junction unmatched. Germline V gene data show CDR1 as SGHAT and CDR2 as FQNNGV. The CDR3 contains 14 residues. The chain carries TRBV11-2 and TRBJ1-2; 7 nucleotides match TRBD1. The sequence came from a young man in good health. The specimen sequenced was naive CD8+ T cells sorted from blood. CDR3 loop: CATTDRVKTMGYTF. DNA of the CDR3: TGTGCCACCACTGACAGGGTTAAAACTATGGGCTACACCTTC. Full variable domain (rest looked up from reference TRBV11-2 and TRBJ1-2): EAGVAQSPRYKIIEKRQSVAFWCNPISGHATLYWYQQILGQGPKLLIQFQNNGVVDDSQLPKDRFSAERLKGVDSTLKIQPAKLEDSAVYLCATTDRVKTMGYTFGSGTRLTVV.